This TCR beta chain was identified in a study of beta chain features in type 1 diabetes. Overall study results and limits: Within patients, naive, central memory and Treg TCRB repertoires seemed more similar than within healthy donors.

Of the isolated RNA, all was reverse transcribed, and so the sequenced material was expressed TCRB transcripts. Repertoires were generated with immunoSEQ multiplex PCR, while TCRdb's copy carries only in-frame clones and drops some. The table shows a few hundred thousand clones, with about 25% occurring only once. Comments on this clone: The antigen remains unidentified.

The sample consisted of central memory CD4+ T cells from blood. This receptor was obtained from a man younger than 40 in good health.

The CDR3 region is CASSLAGLEDYTF. CDR3 DNA sequence: TGCGCCAGCAGCCTGGCGGGGCTAGAGGACTACACCTTC. The chain joins TRBV5-1 to TRBJ1-2; possibly TRBD1 for D (5 bases). The V gene's germline CDR1 is SGHRS and CDR2 YFSETQ. The CDR3 sequence is 13 residues long. With 4 bases removed from V and 10 bases from J, the gap between germline ends came to 17 bases.